Sequencing of this TCR beta chain was carried out in a study of shared clonotypes between healthy human individuals. Study-level points and caveats: An expected dependence of interdonor clonotype sharing on sequencing depth was noted.

Trimming left V 4 bases short and J 2 bases short, with 12 bases between. This CDR3 contains 14 residues. The germline V gene has CDR1 MNHNS and CDR2 SASEGT. Measured with immunoSEQ multiplex PCR; TCRdb has only the in-frame clones, and not every one. The repertoire holds approximately 100,000 clones, with around 64% as singletons. This clone was seen more than once but under ten times. The antigen remains unidentified. Input material: memory CD8+ T cells sorted from blood. Described subset: CD45RO+ cells pooled with CCR7-negative TemRA cells. The V call is TRBV6-1, the J call TRBJ2-7, with a weak D call TRBD2 (5 bases). This TCR came from a woman in her thirties in good health. The CDR3 DNA sequence: TGTGCCAGCAGTGTGCAATCGAGGGCCTACGAGCAGTACTTC. This encodes CASSVQSRAYEQYF.